This T cell receptor (beta chain) was captured in a study of blood T cells in healthy people across ages. As for this clonotype: Antigen specificity is unknown.

A sample-barcoded 5' primer and a J-beta primer mix were used in a second PCR of roughly 7 to 12 cycles. MiXCR was run by TCRdb on the 5' RACE reads, yielding one entry per CDR3 protein. In the table there are approximately 1.5 million distinct CDR3 sequences, about 35% of which are singletons. General observations from the study: There was a strong correlation between TCR beta diversity and naive T cell percentage. Naive CD4+ cell counts and diversity both ran higher in long-lived than in aged donors.

The CDR3 runs 18 residues. V dropped 2 bases and J dropped 6; count of bases not matched to a gene: 16. Germline V CDR1 and CDR2: SNHLY, FYNNEI. This TCR came from a woman in her 30s in good health. Input material: blood. This rearrangement joins TRBV2 to TRBJ2-5; TRBD2 aligns across 9 bases. CDR3 DNA: TGTGCCAGCAGTGAAAGGCGTGGGCTAGCGGGATATAAACAGACCCAGTACTTC. As protein: CASSERRGLAGYKQTQYF.